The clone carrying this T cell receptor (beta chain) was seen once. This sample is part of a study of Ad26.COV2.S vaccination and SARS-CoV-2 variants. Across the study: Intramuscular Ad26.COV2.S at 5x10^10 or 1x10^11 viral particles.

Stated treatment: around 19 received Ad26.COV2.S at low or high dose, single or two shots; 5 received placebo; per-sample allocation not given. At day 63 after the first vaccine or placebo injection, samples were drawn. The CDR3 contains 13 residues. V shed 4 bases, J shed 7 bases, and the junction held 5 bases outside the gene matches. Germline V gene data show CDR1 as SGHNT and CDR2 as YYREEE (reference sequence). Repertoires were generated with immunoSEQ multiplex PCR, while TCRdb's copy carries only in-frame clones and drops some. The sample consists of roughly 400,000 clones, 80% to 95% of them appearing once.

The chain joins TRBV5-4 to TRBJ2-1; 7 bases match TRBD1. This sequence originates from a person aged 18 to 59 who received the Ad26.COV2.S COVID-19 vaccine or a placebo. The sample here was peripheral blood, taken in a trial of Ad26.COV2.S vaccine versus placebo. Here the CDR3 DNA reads TGTGCCAGCAGCGCCAACAGGGGAAATGAGCAGTTCTTC. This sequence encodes CASSANRGNEQFF.